One sample yielded the 3 T cell receptor beta chains listed below, sequenced in a study of blood T cell repertoires in COVID-19. This table comes from immunoSEQ multiplex PCR, and its TCRdb copy is limited to in-frame clones, with some not included. This table holds about 74,000 clones, more than 75% found once. The sample consisted of peripheral blood. The source of these receptors is an elderly woman with active or convalescent COVID-19.

The V gene is TRBV4-3, the J gene TRBJ2-7; TRBD2 aligns across 9 bases. Germline lookup yields CDR1 LGHNA and CDR2 YSLEER. The CDR3 sequence is 17 residues long. V lost 0 bases and J lost 3; bases outside the gene matches: 9. The CDR3 loop reads CASSQDKASGDLYEQYF. As DNA, the CDR3 is TGCGCCAGCAGCCAAGATAAGGCTAGCGGGGACCTCTACGAGCAGTACTTC.

This clone came up a few times. This chain joins TRBV11-2 and TRBJ2-7; 7 bases map to TRBD1. The CDR3 is 14 residues long. The germline V gene encodes CDR1 SGHAT and CDR2 FQNNGV. J was trimmed by 4 bases and V by 4 bases; bases with no gene match: 7. CDR3 DNA: TGTGCCAGCAGCTCGACAGGGATAACATACGAGCAGTACTTC. It encodes CASSSTGITYEQYF.

The chain is built from TRBV29-1 and TRBJ2-1; 9 bases agree with TRBD2. This CDR3 has 12 residues. In germline, CDR1 is SQVTM, CDR2 ANQGSEA. V dropped 3 bases and J dropped 13; count of bases not matched to a gene: 7. The CDR3 DNA sequence: TGCAGCGTTGACGCGGGGGGGCCAATTCAGTTCTTC. This encodes CSVDAGGPIQFF.